These 22 T cell receptor beta chains originate from one sample sequenced in a study of graft-versus-host responses after intestinal transplantation (dated by TCRdb to 2020 to 2023). Receptors were amplified or captured by the immunoSEQ multiplex PCR assay. As stored in TCRdb, this immuneACCESS dataset retains in-frame rearrangements with V and J assigned. A fraction of the clones does not appear; measured against another copy, unresolved V genes explain less than half of the discrepancy, and the remainder lacks a known reason. The sample table holds under 55,000 clones, of which 90% to 95% were seen once. The ten largest clones add up to around 4.3% of the sample. The source material was PBMCs, sampled 524 days after transplant. Source of these receptors: a human patient who received an intestinal transplant, so some T cells may come from the graft donor.

For the CDR3, the DNA is TGTGCCAGCAGCGCGGGACTCTCCTCCTACGAGCAGTACTTC. Its protein is CASSAGLSSYEQYF. This chain uses TRBV9 with TRBJ2-7; maybe TRBD2 (6 bases). The V end was cut by 3 bases, the J end by 0 bases, with 10 bases between. This CDR3 comprises 14 residues. Germline V gives CDR1 SGDLS, CDR2 YYNGEE.

V gene TRBV7-2 combines with J gene TRBJ2-7; tentative D call: TRBD2 (6 bases). The CDR3 has 14 residues. Germline values: CDR1 SGHTA, CDR2 FQGNSA. The V gene lost 5 bases and the J gene lost 3 bases, with 14 bases spanning the gap. CDR3 in amino acids: CASSPWDSNYEQYF. CDR3 DNA sequence: TGTGCCAGCAGCCCATGGGACTCGAACTACGAGCAGTACTTC. Full variable domain (outside the CDR3, taken from reference TRBV7-2 and TRBJ2-7): GAGVSQSPSNKVTEKGKDVELRCDPISGHTALYWYRQSLGQGLEFLIYFQGNSAPDKSGLPSDRFSAERTGGSVSTLTIQRTQQEDSAVYLCASSPWDSNYEQYFGPGTRLTVT.

This clone was seen only a few times. The chain employs TRBV29-1 and TRBJ1-1; no reliable D call. This CDR3 is 11 amino acids long. Deletions cut 7 bases from V and 1 base from J, with 7 bases between. Germline V CDR1 and CDR2: SQVTM, ANQGSEA. The CDR3 DNA follows: TGCAGCGCTGCTAGGAACACTGAAGCTTTCTTT. Its translation is CSAARNTEAFF.

The V gene is TRBV11-2, the J gene TRBJ2-7; tentatively, D is TRBD2 (7 bases). The CDR3 runs 16 residues. The germline V gene has CDR1 SGHAT and CDR2 FQNNGV. V lost 5 bases and J lost 2, with 19 bases in between. The CDR3 bases are TGTGCCAGCAGCACAAGGGGGGGGGACGCGACCTACGAGCAGTACTTC. This sequence encodes CASSTRGGDATYEQYF.

This clone is a singleton in its sample. This chain uses TRBV14 with TRBJ1-4; 7 bases align to TRBD1. CDR3 size: 16 residues. V lost 0 bases and J lost 10; bases outside the gene matches: 11. Looked up from germline, CDR1 is SGHDN and CDR2 is FVKESK. The DNA for the CDR3 is TGTGCCAGCAGCCAAGATCTAGGGCAGGGGGATGGAAAACTGTTTTTT. Amino acid sequence: CASSQDLGQGDGKLFF. Full variable domain (remainder filled in from reference TRBV14 and TRBJ1-4): EAGVTQFPSHSVIEKGQTVTLRCDPISGHDNLYWYRRVMGKEIKFLLHFVKESKQDESGMPNNRFLAERTGGTYSTLKVQPAELEDSGVYFCASSQDLGQGDGKLFFGSGTQLSVL.

The rearrangement links TRBV9 to TRBJ2-1; 8 bases align to TRBD2. The CDR3 is 16 amino acids. Unmatched junction bases numbered 8, after V lost 0 bases and J lost 6 bases. The germline V gene has CDR1 SGDLS and CDR2 YYNGEE. Written as DNA, the CDR3 is TGTGCCAGCAGCGTAGGGCCCAGCGGGAGAAGCAATGAGCAGTTCTTC. Its protein product is CASSVGPSGRSNEQFF.

This clone came up once. This chain joins TRBV18 and TRBJ1-4; D is uncertain. The V gene lost 6 bases and the J gene lost 4 bases, with 12 bases spanning the gap. The germline gives CDR1 KGHSH, CDR2 LQKENI. The CDR3 sequence is 14 residues long. Written as DNA, the CDR3 is TGTGCCAGCTCCCCCCAGAGGGATAATGAAAAACTGTTTTTT. Its protein is CASSPQRDNEKLFF.

A single count supports this clone. V usage is TRBV5-4 and J usage is TRBJ2-7; D remains unclear. Trimming cost V 0 bases and J 5 bases, with 6 bases left between them. This CDR3 comprises 12 residues. The V gene's germline CDR1 is SGHNT and CDR2 YYREEE (reference sequence). In DNA form, the CDR3 reads TGTGCCAGCAGCTTGGTTGGGGACGAGCAGTACTTC. Protein: CASSLVGDEQYF.

The chain uses TRBV5-1 and TRBJ1-4; the D gene is possibly TRBD1 (5 bases). Germline CDR1 and CDR2: SGHRS and YFSETQ. The length of the CDR3 is 14 residues. Trimming left V 0 bases short and J 8 bases short, with 11 bases between. CDR3 sequence: CASSLDREGEKLFF. DNA of the CDR3: TGCGCCAGCAGCTTGGACAGAGAGGGGGAAAAACTGTTTTTT.

This chain joins TRBV28 and TRBJ1-3; D gene ambiguous. The V end lost 6 bases, the J end lost 2 bases, and 20 bases lay between the germline ends. Germline CDR1 and CDR2: MDHEN and SYDVKM. This CDR3 spans 17 amino acids. CDR3 region: CASSNPRVEGAGNTIYF. CDR3 nucleotides: TGTGCCAGCAGCAACCCGAGGGTGGAAGGAGCTGGAAACACCATATATTTT.

The rearrangement joins TRBV29-1 to TRBJ2-1, with D tentatively TRBD1 or TRBD2 (6 bases each). CDR1 and CDR2 (germline): SQVTM, ANQGSEA. The ends were cut back, 4 bases at V and 3 bases at J, with 28 bases in the middle. The CDR3 totals 19 residues. CDR3 in DNA: TGCAGCGTTGCGGGGCATAGGGGGGAATCTACCACGGACTACAATGAGCAGTTCTTC. Translating it yields CSVAGHRGESTTDYNEQFF.

The chain uses TRBV6-5 and TRBJ1-1; no clear D. Germline loops: CDR1 MNHEY, CDR2 SVGAGI. Trimming cost V 5 bases and J 5 bases, with 18 bases left between them. This CDR3 contains 15 residues. CDR3 loop: CASSGPGPTVTEAFF. The CDR3 DNA reads as TGTGCCAGCAGTGGACCCGGGCCGACTGTGACTGAAGCTTTCTTT.

The chain couples TRBV7-9 to TRBJ2-2; D is uncertain. Germline CDR1 and CDR2: SEHNR and FQNEAQ (reference sequence). The CDR3 totals 15 residues. V was trimmed by 1 base and J by 3 bases, leaving 9 bases between them. Here the CDR3 DNA reads TGTGCCAGCAGCTTAGAAAGGATGGACACCGGGGAGCTGTTTTTT. It translates to CASSLERMDTGELFF.

The chain couples TRBV7-6 to TRBJ1-2, with TRBD1 as a possible D gene (6 bases). The germline V gene encodes CDR1 SGHVS and CDR2 FNYEAQ. The CDR3 covers 15 residues. Trimming stripped 1 base from V and 4 bases from J, with 13 bases between. The CDR3 is CASSLEQGQIYGYTF. The CDR3, as DNA: TGTGCCAGCAGCTTAGAACAGGGACAAATCTATGGCTACACCTTC.

The rearrangement joins TRBV5-4 to TRBJ2-1; tentatively, D is TRBD2 (7 bases). Germline V gives CDR1 SGHNT, CDR2 YYREEE (reference sequence). The CDR3 runs 19 residues. V lost 4 bases, J lost 0 bases, and 23 bases lay in between. CDR3 DNA sequence: TGTGCCAGCAGCCGGAGGGGGGGGAGGGCCGTCAACTCCTACAATGAGCAGTTCTTC. This encodes CASSRRGGRAVNSYNEQFF.

This chain uses TRBV4-3 with TRBJ2-1; D unclear. This CDR3 is 14 amino acids long. Trimming shortened V by 1 base and J by 8 bases, and 12 bases separated the two germline ends. Germline CDR1 and CDR2: LGHNA and YSLEER. DNA for the CDR3: TGCGCCAGCAGCCAAGGGCGGAAGAGTTATGAGCAGTTCTTC. Translation gives CASSQGRKSYEQFF.

This CDR3 reads CASSSSGDYNEKLFF. The CDR3 nucleotides read TGCGCCAGCAGCTCATCAGGGGATTATAATGAAAAACTGTTTTTT. This chain joins TRBV5-1 and TRBJ1-4, with D possibly matching TRBD1 (6 bases). Germline V gene lookup returns CDR1 SGHRS and CDR2 YFSETQ. V was cut by 3 bases and J by 4 bases, with 13 bases left in between. The CDR3 totals 15 residues.

This sequence joins TRBV4-1 and TRBJ1-2; 9 bases fit TRBD1. This CDR3 has 12 amino acids. Germline-derived CDR1 and CDR2 are MGHRA and YSYEKL. J gave up 8 bases and V 4 bases, and 2 bases lay outside the gene matches. The CDR3 reads CASSLGQGGYTF. Here the CDR3 DNA reads TGCGCCAGCAGCCTAGGACAGGGGGGCTACACCTTC.

The gene calls are TRBV5-1 and TRBJ1-3, with 10 positions matching TRBD1. Germline assignment: CDR1 SGHRS and CDR2 YFSETQ. The CDR3 consists of 16 residues. Trimming cost V 0 bases and J 2 bases; bases outside gene matches: 2. For the CDR3, the DNA is TGCGCCAGCAGCTTGGAGGGACAGGGGACTGGAAACACCATATATTTT. Protein: CASSLEGQGTGNTIYF.

The CDR3 spells CASGPRMSSYNEQFF. For the CDR3, the DNA is TGTGCCAGCGGCCCTAGGATGAGCTCCTACAATGAGCAGTTCTTC. This chain uses TRBV11-1 with TRBJ2-1, with D hard to call. CDR3 length: 15 residues. Germline CDR1 is SGHAT and CDR2 is FQDESV (reference sequence). The ends were cut back, 8 bases at V and 0 bases at J, with 14 bases in the middle.

The chain uses TRBV7-9 and TRBJ1-2; a possible D gene is TRBD1 (5 bases). This CDR3 is 15 amino acids long. Per germline, CDR1 SEHNR and CDR2 FQNEAQ (reference sequence). V was shortened by 1 base and J by 4 bases, with 13 bases between the two germline ends. The CDR3 sequence: CASSLGQGLLYGYTF. The CDR3 nucleotides read TGTGCCAGCAGCTTAGGCCAGGGACTACTCTATGGCTACACCTTC.

This chain connects TRBV4-1 to TRBJ1-1, with a weak D call TRBD1 (5 bases). This CDR3 contains 16 residues. The germline V gene has CDR1 MGHRA and CDR2 YSYEKL. Between the trimmed V and J ends, which lost 0 bases and 0 bases, there was a span of 11 bases. The chain's CDR3 is CASSQDPGTVNTEAFF. CDR3 sequence (DNA): TGCGCCAGCAGCCAAGACCCCGGGACCGTGAACACTGAAGCTTTCTTT.